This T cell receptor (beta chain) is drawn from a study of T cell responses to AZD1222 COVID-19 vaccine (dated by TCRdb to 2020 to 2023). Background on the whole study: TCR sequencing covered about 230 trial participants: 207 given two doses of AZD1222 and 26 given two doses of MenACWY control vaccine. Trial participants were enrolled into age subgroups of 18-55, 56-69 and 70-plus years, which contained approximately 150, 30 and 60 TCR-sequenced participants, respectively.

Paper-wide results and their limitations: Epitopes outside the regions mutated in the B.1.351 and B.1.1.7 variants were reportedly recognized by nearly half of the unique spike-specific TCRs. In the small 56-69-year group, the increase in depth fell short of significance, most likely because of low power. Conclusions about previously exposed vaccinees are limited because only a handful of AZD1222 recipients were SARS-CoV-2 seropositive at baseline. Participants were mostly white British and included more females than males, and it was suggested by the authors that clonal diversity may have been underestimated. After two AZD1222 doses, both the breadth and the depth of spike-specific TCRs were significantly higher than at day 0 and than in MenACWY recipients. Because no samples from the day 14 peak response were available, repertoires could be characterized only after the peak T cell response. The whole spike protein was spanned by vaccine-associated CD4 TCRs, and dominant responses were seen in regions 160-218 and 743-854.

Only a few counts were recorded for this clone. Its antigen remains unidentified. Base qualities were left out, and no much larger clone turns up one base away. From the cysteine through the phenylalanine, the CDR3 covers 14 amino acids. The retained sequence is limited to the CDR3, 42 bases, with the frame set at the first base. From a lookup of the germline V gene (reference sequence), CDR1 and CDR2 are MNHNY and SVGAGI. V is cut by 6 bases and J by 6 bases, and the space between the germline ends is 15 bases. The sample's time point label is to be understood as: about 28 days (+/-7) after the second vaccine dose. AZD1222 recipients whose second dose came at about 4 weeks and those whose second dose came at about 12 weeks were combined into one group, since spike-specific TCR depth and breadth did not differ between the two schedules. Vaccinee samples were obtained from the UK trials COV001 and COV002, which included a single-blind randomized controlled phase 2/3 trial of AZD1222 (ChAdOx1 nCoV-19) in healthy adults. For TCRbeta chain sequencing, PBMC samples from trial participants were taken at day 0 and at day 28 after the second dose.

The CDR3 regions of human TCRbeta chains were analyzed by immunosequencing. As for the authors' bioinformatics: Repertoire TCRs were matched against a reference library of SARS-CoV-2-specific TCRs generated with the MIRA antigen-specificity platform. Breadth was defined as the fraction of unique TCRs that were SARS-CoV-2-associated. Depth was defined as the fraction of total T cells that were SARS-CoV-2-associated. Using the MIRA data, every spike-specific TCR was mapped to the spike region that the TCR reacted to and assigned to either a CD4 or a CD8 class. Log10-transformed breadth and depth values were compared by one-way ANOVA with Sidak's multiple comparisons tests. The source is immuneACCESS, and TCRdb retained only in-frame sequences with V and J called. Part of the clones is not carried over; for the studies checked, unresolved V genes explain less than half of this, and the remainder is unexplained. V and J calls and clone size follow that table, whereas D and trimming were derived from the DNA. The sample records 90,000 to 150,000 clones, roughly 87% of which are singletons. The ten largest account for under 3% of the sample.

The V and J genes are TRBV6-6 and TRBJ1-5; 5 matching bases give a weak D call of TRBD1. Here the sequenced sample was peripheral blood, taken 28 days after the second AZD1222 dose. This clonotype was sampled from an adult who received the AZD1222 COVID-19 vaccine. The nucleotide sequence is TGTGCCAGCAGACTCCAGGGCGGGGGTCAGCCCCAGCATTTT. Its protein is CASRLQGGGQPQHF.